Below are 23 T cell receptor beta chains sequenced from a single sample in a study of T cell responses to AZD1222 COVID-19 vaccine. Measured with immunoSEQ multiplex PCR; TCRdb has only the in-frame clones, and not every one. Of 130,000 or so clones in the sample, 70% to 90% are singletons; the top ten hold around a tenth. The sample consisted of peripheral blood, taken 28 days after the second AZD1222 dose. These receptors all come from an adult who received the AZD1222 COVID-19 vaccine.

This chain links TRBV19 with TRBJ1-1; D is uncertain. The CDR3 runs to 13 residues. The V gene lost 5 bases and the J gene lost 11 bases, with 18 bases spanning the gap. Germline V CDR1 and CDR2: LNHDA, SQIVND (reference sequence). In DNA, the CDR3 is TGTGCCAGTAGTTTGCTGGGCGCTATGCAGGCTTTCTTT. This gives the protein CASSLLGAMQAFF.

This chain's CDR3 is CASSQVVGPGYGYTF. In DNA, the CDR3 is TGCGCCAGCAGCCAAGTGGTTGGCCCGGGCTATGGCTACACCTTC. The chain employs TRBV4-3 and TRBJ1-2; D uncertain. Trimming cost V 1 base and J 4 bases, with 13 bases left between them. Looked up from germline, CDR1 is LGHNA and CDR2 is YSLEER. This CDR3 has 15 amino acids.

A few counts support this clone. This rearrangement joins TRBV5-1 to TRBJ2-3; D ambiguous. This CDR3 contains 13 residues. Trimming pared 2 bases from V and 5 bases from J, leaving 9 bases between. From germline, CDR1 is SGHRS and CDR2 YFSETQ. This chain's CDR3 is CASSFPGEDTQYF. The CDR3 bases are TGCGCCAGCAGCTTCCCCGGAGAAGATACGCAGTATTTT.

This clone was seen once. The chain combines TRBV6-5 with TRBJ1-1, with 11 bases fitting TRBD1. Germline V CDR1 and CDR2: MNHEY, SVGAGI. The V gene end was trimmed by 4 bases and the J gene end by 7 bases; junction bases not matched to a gene: 5. The CDR3 covers 14 residues. CDR3 sequence: CASSFPGQGGEAFF. The CDR3 DNA reads TGTGCCAGCAGTTTCCCGGGACAGGGGGGTGAAGCTTTCTTT.

CDR3 sequence (DNA): TGTGCCAGCAGCTTGTATCGGGGGGCGAGTGGCAATCAGCCCCAGCATTTT. Translation: CASSLYRGASGNQPQHF. J is TRBJ1-5 and V is TRBV5-6; D is perhaps TRBD1 (6 bases). Germline V gene sequence: CDR1 SGHDT, CDR2 YYEEEE. The ends were cut back, 1 base at V and 2 bases at J, with 16 bases in the middle. The CDR3 spans 17 residues.

The chain combines TRBV19 with TRBJ1-1; D is uncertain. Trimming stripped 1 base from V and 5 bases from J, with 11 bases between. This CDR3 is built from 14 residues. The germline V gene has CDR1 LNHDA and CDR2 SQIVND (reference sequence). CDR3 loop: CASSIGVGWTEAFF. CDR3 DNA sequence: TGTGCCAGTAGTATAGGGGTTGGATGGACTGAAGCTTTCTTT.

The gene calls are TRBV5-1 and TRBJ2-1, with 11 bases that match TRBD2. Germline V gene lookup returns CDR1 SGHRS and CDR2 YFSETQ. The CDR3 spans 16 residues. V lost 7 bases, J lost 0 bases, and 6 bases stayed unmatched. CDR3 residues: CASVAGGPSSYNEQFF. Written as DNA, the CDR3 is TGCGCCAGCGTAGCGGGGGGGCCGAGCTCCTACAATGAGCAGTTCTTC.

CDR3 DNA sequence: TGTGCCAGCAGCGTCCTTGGGGGGACTAGCGCGAATGAGCAGTTCTTC. Amino acids: CASSVLGGTSANEQFF. The chain joins TRBV9 to TRBJ2-1; TRBD2 matches at 10 bases. The CDR3 consists of 16 residues. V gave up 2 bases and J gave up 7 bases; unmatched junction bases: 9. CDR1 SGDLS and CDR2 YYNGEE come from the germline V gene.

The V call is TRBV20-1, the J call TRBJ2-5, with D maybe TRBD1 (6 bases). The CDR3 loop spans 14 amino acids. Trimming cost V 3 bases and J 2 bases, with 13 bases left between them. Germline assignment: CDR1 DFQATT and CDR2 SNEGSKA (reference sequence). The CDR3 DNA follows: TGCAGTGCTAGTCGACAGGTCCTGCAAGAGACCCAGTACTTC. Amino acid sequence: CSASRQVLQETQYF.

The chain carries TRBV7-6 and TRBJ1-1, with 8 bases fitting TRBD1. V lost 4 bases and J lost 0; bases outside the gene matches: 10. In germline, CDR1 is SGHVS, CDR2 FNYEAQ. The CDR3 spans 17 residues. The CDR3 reads CASSYDAGGTVNTEAFF. Here the CDR3 DNA reads TGTGCCAGCAGCTATGACGCAGGGGGCACTGTGAACACTGAAGCTTTCTTT.

The chain employs TRBV4-3 and TRBJ1-2; D is undetermined. Looked up from germline, CDR1 is LGHNA and CDR2 is YSLEER. The germline V and J ends were trimmed by 0 bases and 2 bases, with 16 bases remaining between them. The CDR3 is 17 residues long. CDR3 residues: CASSQDLDGTVNYGYTF. CDR3 coding DNA: TGCGCCAGCAGCCAAGATCTAGACGGAACCGTAAACTATGGCTACACCTTC.

The chain carries TRBV27 and TRBJ2-7; 8 positions match TRBD2. Losses at the gene ends were 5 bases for V and 5 bases for J; bases not matched to a gene: 14. The germline V gene has CDR1 MNHEY and CDR2 SMNVEV (reference sequence). The CDR3 runs to 16 residues. The CDR3 coding sequence is TGTGCCAGCAGTCCCCCCCCGGGAGGGGACCCCCACGAGCAGTACTTC. It codes for CASSPPPGGDPHEQYF.

This chain uses TRBV10-2 with TRBJ1-2; TRBD1 matches at 12 bases. Germline CDR1 WSHSY, CDR2 SAAADI. The CDR3 contains 14 residues. The trim removed 6 bases at V and 8 bases at J, leaving 7 bases unmatched. DNA of the CDR3: TGCGCCAGCAGCAGGGACAGGGGGCTCGGGGGCTACACCTTC. Amino acids: CASSRDRGLGGYTF.

The chain recombines TRBV19 with TRBJ1-5, with D tentatively TRBD1 (5 bases). The CDR3 contains 12 residues. Trimming pared 4 bases from V and 10 bases from J, leaving 11 bases between. Germline V gene sequence: CDR1 LNHDA, CDR2 SQIVND (reference sequence). As DNA, the CDR3 is TGTGCCAGTAGTAACCGACAGTACCCCCAGCATTTT. As protein: CASSNRQYPQHF.

This clone was found once. The CDR3 DNA reads as TGTGCCAGCTCACCGCCGGGACAGGTTTTTGGGGATGGCTACACCTTC. It is translated as CASSPPGQVFGDGYTF. The chain joins TRBV18 to TRBJ1-2; 8 nucleotides align to TRBD1. This CDR3 region has 16 residues. After removal of 3 bases from V and 6 bases from J, the junction contained 12 bases not matched to a gene. In germline, CDR1 is KGHSH, CDR2 LQKENI.

V is TRBV13 and J is TRBJ2-1, with D unclear. There are 13 residues in the CDR3. Trimming pared 4 bases from V and 8 bases from J, leaving 12 bases between. Germline V CDR1 and CDR2: PRHDT, FYEKMQ (reference sequence). The CDR3: CASSSRPDHEQFF. DNA for the CDR3: TGTGCCAGCAGCTCCCGCCCGGACCATGAGCAGTTCTTC.

The rearrangement joins TRBV7-9 to TRBJ1-1, with D maybe TRBD1 (5 bases). The germline V and J ends were trimmed by 7 bases and 1 base, with 16 bases remaining between them. The germline CDR1 and CDR2 sequences are SEHNR and FQNEAQ (reference sequence). The CDR3 sequence is 15 residues long. The CDR3 DNA reads TGTGCCAGCACCCTAATGGGGGGGGAGAACACTGAAGCTTTCTTT. As protein: CASTLMGGENTEAFF.

The rearrangement links TRBV10-3 to TRBJ1-4; D gene ambiguous. Germline loops: CDR1 ENHRY, CDR2 SYGVKD. The CDR3 has 16 residues. The V end was cut by 4 bases, the J end by 0 bases, with 12 bases between. The CDR3 DNA reads TGTGCCATCAGTGTAGGTTCCCGCGCAACTAATGAAAAACTGTTTTTT. This sequence encodes CAISVGSRATNEKLFF.

This clone was seen only once. For the CDR3, the DNA is TGTGCCAGCAGCCCCTTGAACACCTGGAATGAAAAACTGTTTTTT. Translated, it gives CASSPLNTWNEKLFF. The J gene is TRBJ1-4, the V gene TRBV7-9; D not certain. The germline CDR1 and CDR2 sequences are SEHNR and FQNEAQ (reference sequence). This CDR3 has 15 amino acids. The V end was cut by 5 bases, the J end by 5 bases, with 15 bases between.

This chain uses TRBV4-3 with TRBJ1-2; TRBD1 is a possible D gene (5 bases). Germline CDR1 reads LGHNA; CDR2 reads YSLEER. Trimming shortened V by 0 bases and J by 2 bases, and 13 bases separated the two germline ends. This CDR3 spans 16 amino acids. The CDR3 sequence is CASSQEYPGSNYGYTF. In nucleotides, the CDR3 is TGCGCCAGCAGCCAAGAATATCCAGGGTCGAACTATGGCTACACCTTC.

The chain uses TRBV18 and TRBJ2-7; tentative D call: TRBD1 (6 bases). CDR3 length: 14 amino acids. Germline V CDR1 and CDR2: KGHSH, LQKENI. The V gene lost 0 bases and the J gene lost 6 bases, with 12 bases spanning the gap. The CDR3: CASSPPSDSSEQYF. The CDR3 DNA is TGTGCCAGCTCACCACCGTCGGACAGCTCCGAGCAGTACTTC.

J is TRBJ2-1 and V is TRBV14; no firm D call. CDR1 and CDR2 from the germline V gene are SGHDN and FVKESK. This CDR3 is 13 amino acids long. The V end was cut by 2 bases, the J end by 9 bases, with 11 bases between. In DNA, the CDR3 is TGTGCCAGCAGCCAAATTGGGCTCGGTGAGCAGTTCTTC. Protein: CASSQIGLGEQFF.

This chain links TRBV11-2 with TRBJ1-5; no firm D call. Germline assignment: CDR1 SGHAT and CDR2 FQNNGV. This CDR3 is built from 14 residues. V was shortened by 0 bases and J by 5 bases, with 8 bases between the two germline ends. The CDR3 sequence: CASSLDGGDQPQHF. CDR3 in DNA: TGTGCCAGCAGCTTAGACGGCGGGGATCAGCCCCAGCATTTT.